This passage covers 20 T cell receptor beta chains from one sample sequenced in a study of T cell changes during pregnancy in multiple sclerosis. Sequencing was performed with immunoSEQ multiplex PCR; in TCRdb, only in-frame clones are kept and a portion is missing. The sample carries more than 55,000 clones, approximately 90% recorded once. Material: peripheral blood, obtained in the second trimester of pregnancy. The receptors were sampled from a female donor with multiple sclerosis, enrolled in a pregnancy study.

The V call is TRBV19, the J call TRBJ1-5; perhaps TRBD1 as D (5 bases). This CDR3 spans 14 amino acids. Germline assignment: CDR1 LNHDA and CDR2 SQIVND (reference sequence). Trimming removed 4 bases at V and 0 bases at J, with 7 bases between. CDR3 coding DNA: TGTGCCAGTAGTAGCGACAGTAGCAATCAGCCCCAGCATTTT. Translated: CASSSDSSNQPQHF.

The V and J genes are TRBV25-1 and TRBJ1-1; 9 nucleotides line up with TRBD1. From germline, CDR1 is MGHDK and CDR2 SYGVNS. This CDR3 has 13 residues. With 6 bases clipped from V and 10 bases from J, the junction kept 9 bases outside the gene matches. This CDR3 is CASRGPGQGVAFF. The CDR3 DNA follows: TGTGCCAGCAGGGGCCCGGGACAGGGAGTAGCTTTCTTT.

The chain uses TRBV10-3 and TRBJ1-5, with a tentative D call TRBD1 (6 bases). V lost 3 bases, J lost 3 bases, and 15 bases lay in between. Germline V gene data show CDR1 as ENHRY and CDR2 as SYGVKD. This CDR3 has 16 residues. CDR3 protein: CAISDHGQGINQPQHF. Written as DNA, the CDR3 is TGTGCCATCAGTGATCATGGGCAGGGGATCAATCAGCCCCAGCATTTT.

The chain recombines TRBV7-2 with TRBJ2-3; D is perhaps TRBD1 (5 bases). The germline V gene encodes CDR1 SGHTA and CDR2 FQGNSA. This CDR3 contains 16 residues. V lost 1 base, J lost 2 bases, and 13 bases lay in between. The CDR3 nucleotides are TGTGCCAGCAGCTTAGATTCGACAGAACACACAGATACGCAGTATTTT. Amino acid sequence: CASSLDSTEHTDTQYF.

The chain employs TRBV7-9 and TRBJ2-5; 14 nucleotides agree with TRBD2. V was clipped by 4 bases and J by 4 bases; unmatched bases: 5. The CDR3 has 16 amino acids. The V gene's germline CDR1 is SEHNR and CDR2 FQNEAQ (reference sequence). CDR3 amino acids: CASSWAGTSGRETQYF. CDR3 nucleotides: TGTGCCAGCAGCTGGGCCGGGACTAGCGGGAGAGAGACCCAGTACTTC.

V and J are TRBV19 and TRBJ1-2; D gene unclear. CDR3 length: 12 amino acids. Looked up from germline, CDR1 is LNHDA and CDR2 is SQIVND (reference sequence). V gave up 0 bases and J gave up 7 bases, with 6 bases separating them. The CDR3 DNA is TGTGCCAGTAGTATAGATCTATCTGGCTACACCTTC. Translation: CASSIDLSGYTF.

This sequence joins TRBV6-5 and TRBJ1-1; perhaps TRBD1 as D (6 bases). The CDR3 is 13 amino acids. Germline V lookup: CDR1 MNHEY, CDR2 SVGAGI. Trimming pared 5 bases from V and 1 base from J, leaving 8 bases between. The CDR3 region is CASSGGQNTEAFF. The CDR3 bases are TGTGCCAGCAGTGGGGGACAGAACACTGAAGCTTTCTTT.

The rearrangement links TRBV29-1 to TRBJ2-2; 11 positions agree with TRBD1. The CDR3 spans 15 residues. CDR1 and CDR2 (germline): SQVTM, ANQGSEA. V shed 3 bases, J shed 3 bases, and the junction held 3 bases outside the gene matches. The CDR3 loop reads CSVDWGQGDTGELFF. CDR3 in DNA: TGCAGCGTTGATTGGGGACAGGGGGACACCGGGGAGCTGTTTTTT.

The chain joins TRBV9 to TRBJ1-1; tentative D call: TRBD1 (5 bases). Deletions cut 0 bases from V and 8 bases from J, with 14 bases between. The CDR3 has 14 amino acids. Germline V lookup: CDR1 SGDLS, CDR2 YYNGEE. CDR3 nucleotide sequence: TGTGCCAGCAGCGTAGATCAGCGGGACCCCGAAGCTTTCTTT. Its translation: CASSVDQRDPEAFF.

V is TRBV4-3 and J is TRBJ2-3, with D hard to call. V was shortened by 0 bases and J by 4 bases, with 8 bases between the two germline ends. Looked up from germline, CDR1 is LGHNA and CDR2 is YSLEER. The CDR3 is 14 residues long. Here the CDR3 DNA reads TGCGCCAGCAGCCAAGATAGTTATGCAGATACGCAGTATTTT. Translation gives CASSQDSYADTQYF.

This sequence joins TRBV6-1 and TRBJ1-1, with D perhaps TRBD1 (5 bases). The CDR3 length is 12 residues. V lost 2 bases, J lost 5 bases, and 6 bases lay in between. Germline loops: CDR1 MNHNS, CDR2 SASEGT. CDR3 loop: CASSEQGTEAFF. The CDR3 coding sequence is TGTGCCAGCAGTGAACAGGGAACTGAAGCTTTCTTT.

The gene calls are TRBV5-1 and TRBJ1-2, with TRBD1 identical over 7 bases. V dropped 0 bases and J dropped 4; count of bases not matched to a gene: 3. CDR1 and CDR2 from the germline V gene are SGHRS and YFSETQ. This CDR3 region has 14 residues. The CDR3 region is CASSLGQGFYGYTF. As DNA, the CDR3 is TGCGCCAGCAGCTTGGGACAGGGCTTCTATGGCTACACCTTC.

The CDR3 DNA is TGTGCCAGCAGCTTAGGCACTAGCGGACTCTCCTACGAGCAGTACTTC. Residues: CASSLGTSGLSYEQYF. The V and J genes are TRBV11-2 and TRBJ2-7; 8 bases map to TRBD2. The trim removed 1 base at V and 0 bases at J, leaving 5 bases unmatched. The CDR3 sequence is 16 residues long. Germline V gene lookup returns CDR1 SGHAT and CDR2 FQNNGV.

This clone was observed a single time. This sequence joins TRBV11-2 and TRBJ1-3; a weak D match, TRBD1 (5 bases). The germline gives CDR1 SGHAT, CDR2 FQNNGV. This CDR3 is built from 15 residues. V lost 0 bases and J lost 4, with 10 bases in between. CDR3 loop: CASSLDWQGGNTIYF. CDR3 sequence (DNA): TGTGCCAGCAGCTTAGATTGGCAGGGCGGAAACACCATATATTTT.

The gene calls are TRBV18 and TRBJ1-1, with 8 positions matching TRBD1. The CDR3 contains 15 residues. Trimming took 3 bases from V and 1 from J; bases not matched to a gene: 4. Germline values: CDR1 KGHSH, CDR2 LQKENI. Here the CDR3 DNA reads TGTGCCAGCTCACCTCGGGACAGGTCGAACACTGAAGCTTTCTTT. This codes for CASSPRDRSNTEAFF.

The V call is TRBV7-9, the J call TRBJ1-5, with 7 bases that match TRBD1. The CDR3 is 15 residues long. The germline V gene has CDR1 SEHNR and CDR2 FQNEAQ (reference sequence). J was trimmed by 3 bases and V by 4 bases; bases with no gene match: 6. DNA of the CDR3: TGTGCCAGCAGCTCCGGGACAGAAGTCAATCAGCCCCAGCATTTT. This sequence encodes CASSSGTEVNQPQHF.

The chain recombines TRBV6-5 with TRBJ1-2; the match to TRBD1 covers 9 bases. From germline, CDR1 is MNHEY and CDR2 SVGAGI. With V trimmed by 2 bases and J by 6 bases, 7 bases remained unmatched. CDR3 length: 15 residues. In DNA, the CDR3 is TGTGCCAGCAGTTACGAAGGGACAGGGATCCATGGCTACACCTTC. Amino acids: CASSYEGTGIHGYTF.

The chain has TRBV7-2 and TRBJ2-7; D perhaps matches TRBD2 (6 bases). V was trimmed by 5 bases and J by 0 bases, leaving 11 bases between them. This CDR3 spans 14 amino acids. Germline assignment: CDR1 SGHTA and CDR2 FQGNSA. CDR3: CASSLDYRSYEQYF. The DNA for the CDR3 is TGTGCCAGCAGCCTGGACTACCGCTCCTACGAGCAGTACTTC.

The chain carries TRBV2 and TRBJ2-7; 9 bases align to TRBD1. There are 15 residues in the CDR3. Germline assignment: CDR1 SNHLY and CDR2 FYNNEI. The J segment lost 0 bases and the V segment lost 4 bases, leaving 4 bases of the junction unmatched. In nucleotides, the CDR3 is TGTGCCAGCAGTGTAACAGGGGGCGTCTCCTACGAGCAGTACTTC. This gives the protein CASSVTGGVSYEQYF.

V gene TRBV30 combines with J gene TRBJ1-3; TRBD1 might be the D (6 bases). There are 15 residues in the CDR3. Per the germline V gene, CDR1 is GTSNPN and CDR2 is SVGIG (reference sequence). Trimming removed 3 bases from V and 0 bases from J, with 12 bases in between. Here the CDR3 reads CAWSAGTISGNTIYF. CDR3 nucleotides: TGTGCCTGGAGCGCCGGGACAATCTCTGGAAACACCATATATTTT.